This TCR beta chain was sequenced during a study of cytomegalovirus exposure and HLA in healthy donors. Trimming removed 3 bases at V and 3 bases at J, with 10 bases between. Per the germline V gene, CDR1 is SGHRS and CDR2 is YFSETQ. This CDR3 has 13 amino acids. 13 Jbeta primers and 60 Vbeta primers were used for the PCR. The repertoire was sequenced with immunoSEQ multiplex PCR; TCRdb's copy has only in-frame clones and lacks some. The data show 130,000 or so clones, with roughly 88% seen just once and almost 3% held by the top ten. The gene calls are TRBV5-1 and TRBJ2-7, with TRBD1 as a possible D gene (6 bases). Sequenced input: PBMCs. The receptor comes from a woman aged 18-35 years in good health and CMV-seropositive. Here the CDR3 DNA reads TGCGCCAGCAGCTCGGGACACTTCTACGAGCAGTACTTC. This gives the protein CASSSGHFYEQYF.